This is a list of T cell receptor beta chains from one sample in a study of T cell responses to AZD1222 COVID-19 vaccine. Profiling relied on immunoSEQ multiplex PCR, and the TCRdb table lists in-frame clones only, not all of them. The profile shows 110,000 to 150,000 clones, over 80% of them singletons. The sequencing here drew on peripheral blood, taken 28 days after the second AZD1222 dose. All receptors derive from an adult who received the AZD1222 COVID-19 vaccine. Both conserved end residues are part of each CDR3. The D gene is left open where the match is weak. Clone size appears in some rows only: once, few, many, or a class for an expanded clone.

cdr3_length,v_call,clone_size,j_call,d_call,cdr3_nt,cdr3_aa
13,TRBV11-2,-,TRBJ1-1,-,TGTGCCAGCAGCTTGGGTCTGGGTACTGAAGCTTTCTTT,CASSLGLGTEAFF
16,TRBV15,once,TRBJ1-1,-,TGTGCCACCAGCAGAGATCGCGCAGAAGGGAACACTGAAGCTTTCTTT,CATSRDRAEGNTEAFF
15,TRBV15,-,TRBJ2-6,-,TGTGCCACCAGCAGAGAAAGATTTGGGGCCAACGTCCTGACTTTC,CATSRERFGANVLTF
14,TRBV19,-,TRBJ1-5,TRBD1,TGTGCCAGTCTCGACAGGGTGAGCAATCAGCCCCAGCATTTT,CASLDRVSNQPQHF
12,TRBV11-2,-,TRBJ1-1,TRBD1,TGTGCCAGCAGCACAGGGGGCCCTGAAGCTTTCTTT,CASSTGGPEAFF
13,TRBV11-2,-,TRBJ2-7,-,TGTGCCAGCACTTCATTTGGTTCCTACGAGCAGTACTTC,CASTSFGSYEQYF
14,TRBV18,-,TRBJ2-2,-,TGTGCCAGCTCACCTCGGGACATTTCCGGGGAGCTGTTTTTT,CASSPRDISGELFF
13,TRBV5-4,-,TRBJ2-7,-,TGTGCCAGCAGCTTTAGCGAGACCTACGAGCAGTACTTC,CASSFSETYEQYF
15,TRBV19,-,TRBJ1-5,TRBD1,TGTGCCAGTAGTTATACAGGGGAAGGCAATCAGCCCCAGCATTTT,CASSYTGEGNQPQHF
16,TRBV7-6,once,TRBJ1-5,-,TGTGCCAGCAGCGAGGGGGGGGGCAGGAGCAATCAGCCCCAGCATTTT,CASSEGGGRSNQPQHF
14,TRBV6-5,-,TRBJ1-2,-,TGTGCCAGCAGTTCCTCCCCGGGGAACTATGGCTACACCTTC,CASSSSPGNYGYTF
15,TRBV28,few,TRBJ1-2,-,TGTGCCAGCACCCCGGCGGGGGACCTTCGGTATGGCTACACCTTC,CASTPAGDLRYGYTF
14,TRBV9,once,TRBJ2-1,-,TGTGCCAGCAGCGTAGAAGACCAAATCAATGAGCAGTTCTTC,CASSVEDQINEQFF
15,TRBV5-1,few,TRBJ1-1,-,TGCGCCAGCAGCTTGAGTGGAGGGAGGGGCACTGAAGCTTTCTTT,CASSLSGGRGTEAFF
11,TRBV20-1,-,TRBJ1-2,-,TGCAGTGCTTCAGGGGTAGAGGGCTACACCTTC,CSASGVEGYTF
15,TRBV5-4,-,TRBJ2-1,-,TGTGCCAGCGCGCCCCCAAGTAAGCTTCCCAATGAGCAGTTCTTC,CASAPPSKLPNEQFF
14,TRBV18,-,TRBJ2-7,-,TGTGCCAGCTCACTACAGGGTTGGGCCTACGAGCAGTACTTC,CASSLQGWAYEQYF
11,TRBV3-1/TRBV3-2,-,TRBJ2-7,-,TGTGCCAGCAGGGGAGCCCACGAGCAGTACTTC,CASRGAHEQYF
13,TRBV12-3/TRBV12-4,once,TRBJ1-1,TRBD1,TGTGCCAGCAGCTCAGGGGGCTTCACTGAAGCTTTCTTT,CASSSGGFTEAFF
13,TRBV29-1,-,TRBJ2-1,TRBD2,TGCAGCGGAGGACTAGTTCTAGGCCATGAGCAGTTCTTC,CSGGLVLGHEQFF
14,TRBV6-1,-,TRBJ2-3,-,TGTGCCAGCAGTGAAGACCCCCGGCCAGATACGCAGTATTTT,CASSEDPRPDTQYF
14,TRBV2,-,TRBJ2-1,TRBD1,TGTGCCAGCAGTGGGGACAGGTTAGGCAATGAGCAGTTCTTC,CASSGDRLGNEQFF
15,TRBV27,-,TRBJ2-7,TRBD2,TGTGCCAGCAGTCCCAGACTAGCGGGAGCCTACGAGCAGTACTTC,CASSPRLAGAYEQYF
15,TRBV9,-,TRBJ1-4,-,TGTGCCAGCAGCGTAGCTGGGGGAGGGAACGAAAAACTGTTTTTT,CASSVAGGGNEKLFF
15,TRBV5-5,-,TRBJ2-7,-,TGTGCCAGCAGCTTGGCCCCAGGATACTCCTACGAGCAGTACTTC,CASSLAPGYSYEQYF
14,TRBV6-2/TRBV6-3,-,TRBJ2-1,-,TGTGCCAGCAGTTCCCTCACAAGGGGAGATGAGCAGTTCTTC,CASSSLTRGDEQFF
15,TRBV19,-,TRBJ2-3,-,TGTGCCAGTAGCCTGGAAGGGGGTAGAACAGATACGCAGTATTTT,CASSLEGGRTDTQYF
13,TRBV2,-,TRBJ2-2,-,TGTGCCAGCGCAGAACTCAACACCGGGGAGCTGTTTTTT,CASAELNTGELFF
12,TRBV10-2,once,TRBJ2-1,TRBD1,TGCGCCAGCACCGACAGGGTCTATGAGCAGTTCTTC,CASTDRVYEQFF
16,TRBV7-3,-,TRBJ1-1,TRBD1,TGTGCCAGCAGCTTAATGGGATTAGGACAGGGTGGAAAAGCTTTCTTT,CASSLMGLGQGGKAFF
13,TRBV2,-,TRBJ1-1,TRBD1,TGTGCCAGTCGACAGGGGGCGAGGACTGAAGCTTTCTTT,CASRQGARTEAFF
18,TRBV4-1,once,TRBJ2-2,-,TGCGCCAGCAGCCAAGGTCGACAGGGACTAACCAACACCGGGGAGCTGTTTTTT,CASSQGRQGLTNTGELFF
13,TRBV6-5,few,TRBJ1-2,-,TGTGCCAGCAGTTTCGGACAGCTGTATGGCTACACCTTC,CASSFGQLYGYTF
15,TRBV5-6,few,TRBJ1-2,-,TGTGCCAGCAGCTCCGGCTCGGGTTCTTTCGGGGGCTACACCTTC,CASSSGSGSFGGYTF
18,TRBV19,-,TRBJ1-5,-,TGTGCCAGTAGTATTACGGTAGGACAGCCTTATAGCAATCAGCCCCAGCATTTT,CASSITVGQPYSNQPQHF
12,TRBV24-1,-,TRBJ1-1,-,TGTGCCACCAGTGACGACGGGACTGAAGCTTTCTTT,CATSDDGTEAFF
11,TRBV5-1,few,TRBJ1-2,-,TGCGCCAGCAGCTTGCGGGGTAGCTACACCTTC,CASSLRGSYTF
12,TRBV6-5,-,TRBJ2-7,-,TGTGCCAGCAGGGGGACGGCCTACGAGCAGTACTTC,CASRGTAYEQYF
14,TRBV7-2,-,TRBJ2-1,TRBD1,TGTGCCAGCAGCTTAGGGGGACAGGGTAGTGAGCAGTTCTTC,CASSLGGQGSEQFF
17,TRBV5-1,-,TRBJ2-3,TRBD2,TGCGCCAGCAGCTTAGGACTAGCGGGAGGCCTTAGAGATACGCAGTATTTT,CASSLGLAGGLRDTQYF
13,TRBV7-2,-,TRBJ2-3,TRBD1,TGTGCCAGCGGGGGACAGGGCACAGATACGCAGTATTTT,CASGGQGTDTQYF
15,TRBV15,-,TRBJ2-1,TRBD2,TGTGCCACCAGAACCAGCGGGAGGGGAAGGAATGAGCAGTTCTTC,CATRTSGRGRNEQFF
15,TRBV6-6,-,TRBJ1-1,-,TGTGCCAGCAGCTCCGGAGCGGGGGGCAACACTGAAGCTTTCTTT,CASSSGAGGNTEAFF
16,TRBV24-1,-,TRBJ2-7,-,TGTGCCACCAGTGATTCCGGGGGCGGGAGTATCAACGAGCAGTACTTC,CATSDSGGGSINEQYF
15,TRBV30,-,TRBJ2-1,TRBD2,TGTGCCTGGAGTGTCGGTAGCGGGGCCTACAATGAGCAGTTCTTC,CAWSVGSGAYNEQFF
16,TRBV5-1,once,TRBJ2-5,TRBD2,TGCGCCAGCAGCTTAACTAGCGGGAGGGCCTCGGAGACCCAGTACTTC,CASSLTSGRASETQYF
14,TRBV29-1,-,TRBJ2-5,-,TGCAGCGTGCCGTCGAGACAGCCCATGGGGACCCAGTACTTC,CSVPSRQPMGTQYF